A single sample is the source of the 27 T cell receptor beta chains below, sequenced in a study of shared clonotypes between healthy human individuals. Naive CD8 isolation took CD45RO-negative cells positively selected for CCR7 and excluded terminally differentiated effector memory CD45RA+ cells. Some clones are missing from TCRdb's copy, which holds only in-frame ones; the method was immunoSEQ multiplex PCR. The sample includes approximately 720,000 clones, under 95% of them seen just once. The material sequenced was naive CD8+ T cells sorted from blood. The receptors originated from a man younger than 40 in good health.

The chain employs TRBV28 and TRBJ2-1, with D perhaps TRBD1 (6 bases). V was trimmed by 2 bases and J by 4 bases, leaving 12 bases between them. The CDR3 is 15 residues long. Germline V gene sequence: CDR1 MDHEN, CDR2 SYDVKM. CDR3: CASSLTGTIYNEQFF. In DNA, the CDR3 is TGTGCCAGCAGTTTAACGGGGACAATATACAATGAGCAGTTCTTC.

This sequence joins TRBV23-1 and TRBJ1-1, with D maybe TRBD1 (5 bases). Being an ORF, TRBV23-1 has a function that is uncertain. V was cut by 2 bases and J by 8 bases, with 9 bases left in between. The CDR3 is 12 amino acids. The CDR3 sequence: CASSQLRDEAFF. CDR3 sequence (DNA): TGCGCCAGCAGTCAACTTAGGGACGAAGCTTTCTTT.

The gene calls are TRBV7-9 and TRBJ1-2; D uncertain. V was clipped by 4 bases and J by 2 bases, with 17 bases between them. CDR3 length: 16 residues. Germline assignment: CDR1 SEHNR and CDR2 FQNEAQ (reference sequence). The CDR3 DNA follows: TGTGCCAGCAGCTCCCCCGTGGAACTCTCAAACTATGGCTACACCTTC. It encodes CASSSPVELSNYGYTF.

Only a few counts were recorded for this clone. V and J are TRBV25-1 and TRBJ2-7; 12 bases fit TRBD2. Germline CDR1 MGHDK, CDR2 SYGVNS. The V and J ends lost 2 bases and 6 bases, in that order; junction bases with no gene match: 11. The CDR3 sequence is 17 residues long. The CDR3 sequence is CASSEVGTSGRWFEQYF. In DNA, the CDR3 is TGTGCCAGCAGTGAAGTAGGTACTAGCGGGAGGTGGTTCGAGCAGTACTTC.

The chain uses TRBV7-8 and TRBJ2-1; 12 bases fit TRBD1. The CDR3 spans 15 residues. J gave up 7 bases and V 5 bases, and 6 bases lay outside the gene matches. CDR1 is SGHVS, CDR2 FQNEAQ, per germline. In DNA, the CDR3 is TGTGCCAGCAGCCCCCGGGACAGGGGGCCAAATGAGCAGTTCTTC. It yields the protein CASSPRDRGPNEQFF. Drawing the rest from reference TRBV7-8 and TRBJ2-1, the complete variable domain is GAGVSQSPRYKVAKRGQDVALRCDPISGHVSLFWYQQALGQGPEFLTYFQNEAQLDKSGLPSDRFFAERPEGSVSTLKIQRTQQEDSAVYLCASSPRDRGPNEQFFGPGTRLTVL.

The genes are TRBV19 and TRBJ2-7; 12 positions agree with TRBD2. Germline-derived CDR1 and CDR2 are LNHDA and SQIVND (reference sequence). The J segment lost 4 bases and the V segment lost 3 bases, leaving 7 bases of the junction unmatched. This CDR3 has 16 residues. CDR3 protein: CASSILAGLAGYEQYF. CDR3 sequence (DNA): TGTGCCAGTAGTATCCTCGCTGGACTAGCGGGGTACGAGCAGTACTTC.

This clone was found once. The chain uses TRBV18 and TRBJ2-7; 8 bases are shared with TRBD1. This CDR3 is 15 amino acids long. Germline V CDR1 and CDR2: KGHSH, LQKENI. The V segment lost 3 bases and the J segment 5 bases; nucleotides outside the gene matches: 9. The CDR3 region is CASSPGQGGIHEQYF. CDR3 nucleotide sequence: TGTGCCAGCTCACCCGGACAGGGAGGTATCCACGAGCAGTACTTC.

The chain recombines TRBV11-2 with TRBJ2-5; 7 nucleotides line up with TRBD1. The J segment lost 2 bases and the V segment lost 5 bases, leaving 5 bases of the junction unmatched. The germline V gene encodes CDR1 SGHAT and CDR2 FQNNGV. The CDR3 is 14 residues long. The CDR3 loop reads CASSPDREQETQYF. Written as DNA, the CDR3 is TGTGCCAGCAGCCCCGACAGGGAACAAGAGACCCAGTACTTC.

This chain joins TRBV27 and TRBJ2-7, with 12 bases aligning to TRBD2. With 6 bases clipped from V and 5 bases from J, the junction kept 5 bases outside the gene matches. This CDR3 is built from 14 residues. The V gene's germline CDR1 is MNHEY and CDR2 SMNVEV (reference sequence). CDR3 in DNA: TGTGCCAGCAGGCTAGCGGGAGGGCCGGACGAGCAGTACTTC. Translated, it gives CASRLAGGPDEQYF.

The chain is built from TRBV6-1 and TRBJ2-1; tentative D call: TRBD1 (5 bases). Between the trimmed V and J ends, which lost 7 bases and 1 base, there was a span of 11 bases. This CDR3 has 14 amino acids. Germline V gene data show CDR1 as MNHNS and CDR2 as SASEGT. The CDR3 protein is CASNLQGSYNEQFF. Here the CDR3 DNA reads TGTGCCAGCAATCTCCAGGGTTCCTACAATGAGCAGTTCTTC.

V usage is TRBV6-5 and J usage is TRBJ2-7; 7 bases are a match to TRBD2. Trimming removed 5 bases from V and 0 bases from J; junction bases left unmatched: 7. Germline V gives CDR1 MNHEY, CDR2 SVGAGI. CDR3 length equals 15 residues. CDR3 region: CASSPSGRSSYEQYF. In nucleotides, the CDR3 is TGTGCCAGCAGTCCGTCCGGGAGGAGCTCCTACGAGCAGTACTTC.

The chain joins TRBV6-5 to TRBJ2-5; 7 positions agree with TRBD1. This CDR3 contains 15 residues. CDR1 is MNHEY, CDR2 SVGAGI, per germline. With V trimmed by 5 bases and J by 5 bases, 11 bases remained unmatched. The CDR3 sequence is CASSLQGNSGETQYF. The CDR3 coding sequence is TGTGCCAGCAGTCTACAGGGGAACTCTGGGGAGACCCAGTACTTC.

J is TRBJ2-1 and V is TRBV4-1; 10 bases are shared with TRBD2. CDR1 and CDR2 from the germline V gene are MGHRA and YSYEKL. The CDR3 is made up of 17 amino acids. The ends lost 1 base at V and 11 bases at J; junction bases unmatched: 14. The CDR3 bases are TGCGCCAGCAGCCAAGGGGGGACTAGCGATCCTCAATTTAAGCAGTTCTTC. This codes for CASSQGGTSDPQFKQFF.

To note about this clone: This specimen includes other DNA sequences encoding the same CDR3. CDR3 protein: CASSKQGGATDTQYF. The CDR3 region has the DNA TGCGCCAGCAGCAAACAGGGAGGGGCCACAGATACGCAGTATTTT. The chain is built from TRBV4-3 and TRBJ2-3; D is possibly TRBD2 (7 bases). The CDR3 length is 15 residues. Trimming stripped 5 bases from V and 2 bases from J, with 14 bases between. CDR1 is LGHNA and CDR2 is YSLEER in the germline V gene.

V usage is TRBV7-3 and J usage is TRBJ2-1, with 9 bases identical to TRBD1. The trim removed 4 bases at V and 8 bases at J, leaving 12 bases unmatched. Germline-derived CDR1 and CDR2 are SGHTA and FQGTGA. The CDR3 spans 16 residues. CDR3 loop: CASSSTGTGPSDEQFF. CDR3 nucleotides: TGTGCCAGCAGCTCTACCGGGACAGGGCCGAGCGATGAGCAGTTCTTC.

The CDR3 is CASSLASGSSYNEQFF. In nucleotides, the CDR3 is TGTGCCAGCAGCTTAGCTAGCGGGAGCTCCTACAATGAGCAGTTCTTC. V gene TRBV7-2 combines with J gene TRBJ2-1; 9 bases map to TRBD2. The V segment lost 0 bases and the J segment 0 bases; nucleotides outside the gene matches: 0. The germline V gene has CDR1 SGHTA and CDR2 FQGNSA. This CDR3 comprises 16 residues.

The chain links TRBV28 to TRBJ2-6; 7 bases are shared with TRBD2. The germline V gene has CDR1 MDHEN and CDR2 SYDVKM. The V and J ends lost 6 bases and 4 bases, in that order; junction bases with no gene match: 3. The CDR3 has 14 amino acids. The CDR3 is CASRGGSGANVLTF. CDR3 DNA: TGTGCCAGCAGGGGAGGGTCGGGGGCCAACGTCCTGACTTTC.

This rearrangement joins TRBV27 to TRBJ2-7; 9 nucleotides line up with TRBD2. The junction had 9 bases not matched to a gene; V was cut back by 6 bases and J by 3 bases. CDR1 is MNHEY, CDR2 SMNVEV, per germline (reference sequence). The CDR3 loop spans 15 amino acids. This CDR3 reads CASRVSSGIVYEQYF. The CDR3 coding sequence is TGTGCCAGCAGAGTGTCTAGCGGGATAGTCTACGAGCAGTACTTC.

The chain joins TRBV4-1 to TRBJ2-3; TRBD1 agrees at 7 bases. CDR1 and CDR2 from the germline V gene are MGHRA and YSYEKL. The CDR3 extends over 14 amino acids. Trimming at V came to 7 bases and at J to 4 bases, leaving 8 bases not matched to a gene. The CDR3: CASTTGAGADTQYF. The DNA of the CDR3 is TGCGCCAGCACAACAGGGGCGGGTGCAGATACGCAGTATTTT.

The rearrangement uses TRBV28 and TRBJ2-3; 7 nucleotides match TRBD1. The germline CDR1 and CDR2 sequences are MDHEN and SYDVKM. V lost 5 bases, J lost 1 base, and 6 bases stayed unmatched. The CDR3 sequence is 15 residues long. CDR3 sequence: CASSPRDSGTDTQYF. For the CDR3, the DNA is TGTGCCAGCAGTCCTCGGGACAGCGGCACAGATACGCAGTATTTT.

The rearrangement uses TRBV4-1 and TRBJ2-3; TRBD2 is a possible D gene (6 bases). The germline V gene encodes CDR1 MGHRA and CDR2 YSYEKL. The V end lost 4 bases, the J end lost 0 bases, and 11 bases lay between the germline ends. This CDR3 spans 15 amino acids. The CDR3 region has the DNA TGCGCCAGCAGCCGGGGACTGGATAGCACAGATACGCAGTATTTT. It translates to CASSRGLDSTDTQYF.

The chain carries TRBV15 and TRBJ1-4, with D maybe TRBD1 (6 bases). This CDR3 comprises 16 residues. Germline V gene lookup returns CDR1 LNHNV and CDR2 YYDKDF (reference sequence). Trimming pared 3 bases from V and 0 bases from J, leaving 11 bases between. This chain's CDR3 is CATSRDSQATNEKLFF. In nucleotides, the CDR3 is TGTGCCACCAGCAGGGACAGCCAAGCAACTAATGAAAAACTGTTTTTT.

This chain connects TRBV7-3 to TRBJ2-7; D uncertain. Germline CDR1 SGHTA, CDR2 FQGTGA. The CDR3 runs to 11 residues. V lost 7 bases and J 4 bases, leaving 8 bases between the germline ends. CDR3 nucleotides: TGTGCCAGCAACCCACTGTACGAGCAGTACTTC. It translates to CASNPLYEQYF. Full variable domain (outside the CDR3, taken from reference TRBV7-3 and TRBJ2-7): GAGVSQTPSNKVTEKGKYVELRCDPISGHTALYWYRQSLGQGPEFLIYFQGTGAADDSGLPNDRFFAVRPEGSVSTLKIQRTERGDSAVYLCASNPLYEQYFGPGTRLTVT.

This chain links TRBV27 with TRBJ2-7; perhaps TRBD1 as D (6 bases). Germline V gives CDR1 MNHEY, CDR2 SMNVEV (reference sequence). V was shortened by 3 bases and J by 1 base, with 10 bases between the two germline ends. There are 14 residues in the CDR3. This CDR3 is CASSFQGYSYEQYF. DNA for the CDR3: TGTGCCAGCAGTTTTCAGGGGTATTCCTACGAGCAGTACTTC.

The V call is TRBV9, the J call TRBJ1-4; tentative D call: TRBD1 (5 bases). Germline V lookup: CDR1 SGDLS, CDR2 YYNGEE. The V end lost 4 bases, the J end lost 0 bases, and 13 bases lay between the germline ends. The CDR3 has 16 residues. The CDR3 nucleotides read TGTGCCAGCAGCACCCGGGACGGGACAACTAATGAAAAACTGTTTTTT. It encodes CASSTRDGTTNEKLFF.

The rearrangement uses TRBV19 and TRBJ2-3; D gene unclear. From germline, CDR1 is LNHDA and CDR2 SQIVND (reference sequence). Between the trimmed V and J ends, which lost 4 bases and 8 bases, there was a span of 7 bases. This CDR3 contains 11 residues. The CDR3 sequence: CASSNKGTQYF. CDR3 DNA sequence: TGTGCCAGTAGTAACAAGGGTACGCAGTATTTT.

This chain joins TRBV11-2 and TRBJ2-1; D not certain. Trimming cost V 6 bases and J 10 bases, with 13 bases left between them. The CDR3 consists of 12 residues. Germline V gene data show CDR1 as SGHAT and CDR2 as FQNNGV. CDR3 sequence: CASSSLGREQFF. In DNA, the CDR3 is TGTGCCAGCAGTTCTCTCGGACGGGAGCAGTTCTTC.